The entry below gives a single T cell receptor (beta chain) sequence along with its context. The data were obtained in a study of blood T cell repertoires in COVID-19. On the study more broadly: T cells, B-cell-depleted T cells, or PBMCs provided the cDNA or gDNA that served as material.

Generated by immunoSEQ multiplex PCR, the TCRdb table keeps only in-frame clones and is missing some. The table records approximately 82,000 clones, around four fifths of them present only once. The junction had 5 bases not matched to a gene; V was cut back by 0 bases and J by 6 bases. Germline V CDR1 and CDR2: MNHNY, SVGAGI (reference sequence). This CDR3 comprises 15 residues. J is TRBJ1-2 and V is TRBV6-6; 9 nucleotides line up with TRBD1. The sequence was collected from a woman between 65 and 79 years old with active or convalescent COVID-19. Sequenced: peripheral blood. The CDR3 is CASSYSGDRVDGYTF. For the CDR3, the DNA is TGTGCCAGCAGTTACTCGGGGGACAGGGTGGATGGCTACACCTTC.